The 18 T cell receptor beta chains in this list originate from one sample, sequenced in a study of low-dose radiotherapy and immunotherapy resistance in tumors. With TRAV- and TRBV-specific primers, first-strand cDNA was made, covering the alpha and beta chains. Both a constant-region primer and a V-primer adapter served to amplify TCRs across 15 to 20 PCR cycles. TCRdb re-analysed the reads in MiXCR, keeping a single row per CDR3 protein. The sample yields about 58,000 distinct CDR3 sequences, 20% to 25% seen once. Time point here: after trial treatment. As for treatment: LDRT plus nivolumab, ipilimumab, low-dose cyclophosphamide and aspirin (RACIN trial). The starting material was PBMCs, obtained after low-dose radiotherapy plus immunotherapy. These receptors were taken from a male donor with prostate cancer.

In its sample, this clonotype was seen many times. This sequence joins TRBV20-1 and TRBJ1-1; D call uncertain. Germline loops: CDR1 DFQATT, CDR2 SNEGSKA (reference sequence). V shed 1 base and J shed 1 base, with 16 bases lying between them. The CDR3 has 16 residues. DNA for the CDR3: TGCAGTGCTAGAGCGGCGGTCGTGGGTCGGAACACTGAAGCTTTCTTT. Protein product: CSARAAVVGRNTEAFF.

This clonotype was seen many times. The chain combines TRBV3-1 with TRBJ2-7; 7 positions match TRBD1. V was pared by 0 bases and J by 6 bases, with 14 bases of the junction left unmatched. Looked up from germline, CDR1 is LGHDT and CDR2 is YNNKEL (reference sequence). This CDR3 has 17 amino acids. CDR3 sequence (DNA): TGTGCCAGCAGCCAAGATACGACAGGGTGGTTAGGGGGCGAGCAGTACTTC. It codes for CASSQDTTGWLGGEQYF.

Ten or more counts support this clonotype. The junction shows a germline mismatch at one end, possibly a read error. As DNA, the CDR3 is TGTGCCATCAGTGAAAGCCCGGGCTATGGCTACACCTTC. This gives the protein CAISESPGYGYTF. The rearrangement joins TRBV6-1 to TRBJ1-2; D gene ambiguous. This CDR3 comprises 13 residues. Germline lookup yields CDR1 MNHNS and CDR2 SASEGT.

This clonotype was counted many times. The chain couples TRBV6-6 to TRBJ2-5; tentatively, D is TRBD2 (6 bases). Trimming pared 5 bases from V and 1 base from J, leaving 8 bases between. The CDR3 runs 13 residues. The germline CDR1 and CDR2 sequences are MNHNY and SVGAGI (reference sequence). The chain's CDR3 is CASSRDFQETQYF. As DNA, the CDR3 is TGTGCCAGCAGTCGGGACTTCCAAGAGACCCAGTACTTC.

This clonotype appeared many times. The chain uses TRBV3-1 and TRBJ1-1; no clear D. Per germline, CDR1 LGHDT and CDR2 YNNKEL (reference sequence). CDR3 length: 14 residues. With 1 base removed from V and 0 bases from J, the gap between germline ends came to 6 bases. The CDR3 spells CASSQAALNTEAFF. Here the CDR3 DNA reads TGTGCCAGCAGCCAAGCAGCCTTGAACACTGAAGCTTTCTTT.

This clonotype was seen ten or more times. This sequence joins TRBV7-9 and TRBJ1-6, with D possibly matching TRBD1 (5 bases). The ends were cut back, 4 bases at V and 7 bases at J, with 11 bases in the middle. Germline loops: CDR1 SEHNR, CDR2 FQNEAQ (reference sequence). The CDR3 extends over 14 amino acids. CDR3 loop: CASSYGTENSPLHF. The CDR3, as DNA: TGTGCCAGCAGCTACGGGACCGAAAATTCACCCCTCCACTTT.

This clonotype showed up many times. The chain recombines TRBV19 with TRBJ1-5; 8 bases are a match to TRBD1. The germline V gene encodes CDR1 LNHDA and CDR2 SQIVND (reference sequence). After removal of 7 bases from V and 7 bases from J, the junction contained 15 bases not matched to a gene. The CDR3 totals 16 residues. The CDR3 nucleotides read TGTGCCAGTAAGAGTTGGGCCAGGGGGCTGGAGCAGCCCCAGCATTTT. This gives the protein CASKSWARGLEQPQHF. Together with reference TRBV19 and TRBJ1-5, the CDR3 gives the full variable domain: DGGITQSPKYLFRKEGQNVTLSCEQNLNHDAMYWYRQDPGQGLRLIYYSQIVNDFQKGDIAEGYSVSREKKESFPLTVTSAQKNPTAFYLCASKSWARGLEQPQHFGDGTRLSIL.

This clonotype was counted many times. The V and J genes are TRBV3-1 and TRBJ2-3; perhaps TRBD2 as D (6 bases). CDR3 length equals 15 residues. V was shortened by 0 bases and J by 2 bases, with 9 bases between the two germline ends. Germline loops: CDR1 LGHDT, CDR2 YNNKEL (reference sequence). CDR3 amino acids: CASSQEPGDTDTQYF. As DNA, the CDR3 is TGTGCCAGCAGCCAAGAGCCGGGGGACACAGATACGCAGTATTTT.

This clonotype was detected ten times or more. The chain recombines TRBV11-2 with TRBJ2-1; TRBD2 matches 12 bases. Germline loops: CDR1 SGHAT, CDR2 FQNNGV. This CDR3 spans 16 amino acids. The V segment lost 5 bases and the J segment 6 bases; nucleotides outside the gene matches: 8. The CDR3 spells CASSPRLAGVFNEQFF. The CDR3 nucleotides are TGTGCCAGCAGCCCCCGACTAGCGGGAGTTTTCAATGAGCAGTTCTTC.

As to this clonotype: With a far larger clone one base away, a read error is the likely cause. The J gene is TRBJ2-6, the V gene TRBV7-2; 7 nucleotides agree with TRBD1. This CDR3 has 17 residues. Germline V gene data show CDR1 as SGHTA and CDR2 as FQGNSA. The J segment lost 2 bases and the V segment lost 5 bases, leaving 9 bases of the junction unmatched. For the CDR3, the DNA is TGTGCCAGCAGCCAAGGGACAGACCACCCTGGGGCCAACGTCCTGACTTTC. The encoded protein is CASSQGTDHPGANVLTF. Based on the CDR3 plus reference TRBV7-2 and TRBJ2-6, the full variable domain is GAGVSQSPSNKVTEKGKDVELRCDPISGHTALYWYRQSLGQGLEFLIYFQGNSAPDKSGLPSDRFSAERTGGSVSTLTIQRTQQEDSAVYLCASSQGTDHPGANVLTFGAGSRLTVL.

At least ten counts were recorded for this clonotype. The CDR3 DNA reads TGTGCCACCAGCAGGGACAGGGGGAACAATCAGCCCCAGCATTTT. Its protein product is CATSRDRGNNQPQHF. This chain connects TRBV15 to TRBJ1-5; 10 positions agree with TRBD1. The junction had 2 bases not matched to a gene; V was cut back by 3 bases and J by 3 bases. Germline CDR1 is LNHNV and CDR2 is YYDKDF (reference sequence). This CDR3 is 15 amino acids long.

This clonotype was seen repeatedly, ten times or more. This chain links TRBV7-6 with TRBJ2-7; D might be TRBD2 (5 bases). CDR3 length equals 13 residues. V shed 2 bases and J shed 2 bases, with 7 bases lying between them. CDR1 is SGHVS, CDR2 FNYEAQ, per germline. CDR3 residues: CASSLRDPYEQYF. DNA of the CDR3: TGTGCCAGCAGCTTACGGGATCCCTACGAGCAGTACTTC.

This clonotype was recorded at least ten times. This rearrangement joins TRBV6-5 to TRBJ2-3, with TRBD1 matching over 9 bases. V was pared by 2 bases and J by 4 bases, with 7 bases of the junction left unmatched. The CDR3 has 16 residues. Looked up from germline, CDR1 is MNHEY and CDR2 is SVGAGI. CDR3 nucleotide sequence: TGTGCCAGCAGTTACGCCGGGACAGGGAGTTCAGATACGCAGTATTTT. This encodes CASSYAGTGSSDTQYF.

The CDR3 protein is CASGLRTSGTDTQYF. The CDR3 DNA follows: TGCGCCAGCGGACTCAGGACTAGCGGCACAGATACGCAGTATTTT. V gene TRBV5-1 combines with J gene TRBJ2-3, with TRBD2 identical over 9 bases. This CDR3 is 15 amino acids long. J was trimmed by 1 base and V by 7 bases; bases with no gene match: 7. The V gene's germline CDR1 is SGHRS and CDR2 YFSETQ. Combining the CDR3 with reference TRBV5-1 and TRBJ2-3 gives the whole variable domain KAGVTQTPRYLIKTRGQQVTLSCSPISGHRSVSWYQQTPGQGLQFLFEYFSETQRNKGNFPGRFSGRQFSNSRSEMNVSTLELGDSALYLCASGLRTSGTDTQYFGPGTRLTVL.

This clonotype occurred many times. The V call is TRBV7-2, the J call TRBJ2-7; D unresolved. This CDR3 is built from 14 residues. The germline V gene has CDR1 SGHTA and CDR2 FQGNSA. Trimming cost V 5 bases and J 3 bases, with 14 bases left between them. The CDR3 DNA sequence: TGTGCCAGCAGCCCCACGGCAGCAAACTACGAGCAGTACTTC. Its protein is CASSPTAANYEQYF.

This clonotype has ten or more counts. The chain couples TRBV5-1 to TRBJ2-1; 9 nucleotides align to TRBD2. The J segment lost 0 bases and the V segment lost 4 bases, leaving 2 bases of the junction unmatched. CDR3 size: 15 residues. The germline gives CDR1 SGHRS, CDR2 YFSETQ. This CDR3 reads CASSNSGSSYNEQFF. The CDR3 bases are TGCGCCAGCAGCAATAGCGGGAGCTCCTACAATGAGCAGTTCTTC. The full variable domain, with the rest looked up from reference TRBV5-1 and TRBJ2-1, is KAGVTQTPRYLIKTRGQQVTLSCSPISGHRSVSWYQQTPGQGLQFLFEYFSETQRNKGNFPGRFSGRQFSNSRSEMNVSTLELGDSALYLCASSNSGSSYNEQFFGPGTRLTVL.

On this clonotype: This probably arose from a read error, given a far larger clone one base away. V and J are TRBV6-8 and TRBJ2-1; D perhaps matches TRBD2 (6 bases). Per the germline V gene, CDR1 is MNHGY and CDR2 is SAAAGT. The CDR3 runs 17 residues. V was trimmed by 6 bases and J by 2 bases, leaving 20 bases between them. CDR3 region: CASSAAVAVSPYNEQFF. As DNA, the CDR3 is TGTGCCAGCAGCGCAGCGGTAGCGGTGAGCCCCTACAATGAGCAGTTCTTC.

This clonotype was observed many times. This chain joins TRBV27 and TRBJ2-1; 8 bases line up with TRBD1. The CDR3 totals 14 residues. Germline V gene lookup returns CDR1 MNHEY and CDR2 SMNVEV (reference sequence). Germline trimming cut 5 bases from V and 9 bases from J; bases unmatched to any gene: 9. The CDR3: CASSLGQGLGEQFF. The CDR3 bases are TGTGCCAGCAGTCTAGGACAGGGACTCGGTGAGCAGTTCTTC.